The T cell receptor beta chain described here comes from a study of cytomegalovirus exposure and HLA in healthy donors. Study-level results: With DRB1 most and HLA-C fewest, TCR association rates differed between HLA loci in a later analysis. Highly shared variants forming one cluster were likely a sequencing artifact.

This CDR3 is built from 16 residues. Trimming left V 0 bases short and J 0 bases short, with 10 bases between. Looked up from germline, CDR1 is SGHNT and CDR2 is YYREEE (reference sequence). Comments on this clone: Its antigen is as yet unknown.

The primer mix had 60 Vbeta and 13 Jbeta primers. Sequencing was performed with immunoSEQ multiplex PCR; in TCRdb, only in-frame clones are kept and a portion is missing. The table has 200,000 to 250,000 clones, approximately 81% seen once. The sample taken for sequencing was PBMCs. The TCR sequence derives from a woman aged 60 to 75 in good health and CMV-seropositive. This sequence joins TRBV5-4 and TRBJ1-3, with a tentative D call TRBD1 (6 bases). The CDR3 loop is CASSLDAGASGNTIYF. The CDR3 bases are TGTGCCAGCAGCTTGGATGCAGGGGCCTCTGGAAACACCATATATTTT.